This T cell receptor (beta chain) was sequenced in a study of technical replicates of blood from a few donors. The CDR3 runs 16 residues. Germline loops: CDR1 SGHTA, CDR2 FQGNSA. Trimming removed 1 base from V and 6 bases from J; junction bases left unmatched: 9. Clones were read by immunoSEQ multiplex PCR, and TCRdb kept only the in-frame ones, dropping some. The sample has roughly 80,000 clones; approximately 94% are singletons. This sequence joins TRBV7-2 and TRBJ2-7, with 10 bases fitting TRBD2. This TCR was recovered from a human donor in good health. Input material: T cells isolated from PBMCs. CDR3 sequence (DNA): TGTGCCAGCAGCTTAGGGACTAGCGGAAGCCGGAGCGAGCAGTACTTC. It yields the protein CASSLGTSGSRSEQYF.